This section outlines one T cell receptor (beta chain) sequence together with its context. The germline V gene encodes CDR1 SGHRS and CDR2 YFSETQ. This CDR3 comprises 15 residues. V shed 7 bases and J shed 4 bases, with 20 bases lying between them. A multiplex PCR was run with 60 Vbeta primers and 13 Jbeta primers. Using immunoSEQ multiplex PCR, the repertoire was profiled, and TCRdb retains in-frame clones only, with some absent. The top ten hold roughly 1.7% of the sample, which has approximately 140,000 clones, 73% seen once. This record comes from a study of cytomegalovirus exposure and HLA in healthy donors.

V and J are TRBV5-1 and TRBJ2-5; a weak D match, TRBD1 (6 bases). The clonotype comes from a woman under 30 in good health and CMV-seronegative. Sequencing was carried out using PBMCs. The CDR3: CASSPGPTGLETQYF. The CDR3 bases are TGCGCCAGCTCACCAGGCCCTACAGGGCTAGAGACCCAGTACTTC. Drawing the rest from reference TRBV5-1 and TRBJ2-5, the complete variable domain is KAGVTQTPRYLIKTRGQQVTLSCSPISGHRSVSWYQQTPGQGLQFLFEYFSETQRNKGNFPGRFSGRQFSNSRSEMNVSTLELGDSALYLCASSPGPTGLETQYFGPGTRLLVL.